This T cell receptor beta chain stems from a study of blood T cell repertoires in COVID-19 (dated by TCRdb to about 2020). Notes on the research overall: The collaborator samples originated in the United States, Italy and Spain and spanned the acute and convalescent phases of COVID-19. The prospective study material was composed of cDNA or gDNA derived from T cells, B-cell-depleted T cells, or PBMCs. The samples were drawn from two sources: the first 160 participants of the ongoing ImmuneRACE study, and some 1,300 subjects contributed by 6 global collaborators. A freely available public database, intended as a resource for researchers studying the immune response to SARS-CoV-2, is where the repertoires were released. Deeply sampled blood TCRbeta repertoires from subjects exposed to, actively infected with, or recovered from COVID-19 were included in the dataset. Sample metadata almost always included a de-identified subject ID, COVID-19 status, age in years and sex. Where HLA class I and class II types were available, the types were taken from metadata supplied by the sample provider, not from assay-based typing. Points the paper makes about the study in general: The amount of clinical and demographic metadata varied by source and participant and was provided uncurated.

TCRbeta CDR3 regions were amplified from genomic DNA by means of the immunoSEQ Assay, a bias-controlled multiplex PCR. Per the authors' processing: Within the assay, amplification of reference gene primers was used to estimate how many nucleated cells each sample contained. To quantify the absolute abundance of each unique TCRbeta CDR3 rearrangement, sequence reads were collapsed and filtered. For each sample, productive Simpson clonality was calculated by taking the square root of Simpson's diversity index across productive rearrangements. Entries here come from immuneACCESS through TCRdb and include only in-frame sequences with V and J called. Some clones fail to appear in such tables; in the studies checked, an unresolved V gene covers under half of the shortfall, and the cause of the remainder is unknown. Clone size and the V and J calls come from that table; the DNA yielded D and trimming. The sample table lists about 210,000 clones, around nine tenths of them with a count of one. 1.5% of the sample is taken by the ten largest.

The V and J ends are trimmed by 5 bases and 1 base, leaving 11 bases between them. CDR1 and CDR2 are read off the germline V gene as SGHAT and FQNNGV. Reading from cysteine to phenylalanine, the CDR3 counts 14 amino acids. CDR3 DNA is the only sequence kept; it has 42 bases, read in frame from the first base. Whole blood was collected in K2EDTA tubes by collaborating institutions according to the institutions' own protocols. For TCRbeta analysis, collaborators shipped samples as frozen whole blood, isolated PBMCs, or DNA extracted from either of those sample types. This clone was detected only a few times. This clone's antigen is unknown. No base quality values were provided; no much bigger clone lies one nucleotide off.

The V gene is TRBV11-2 and the J gene is TRBJ1-1, with a tentative D gene TRBD1 over 6 matching bases. Sequenced material: peripheral blood. This sequence was found in a man aged 18 to 29 with active or convalescent COVID-19. The base sequence is TGTGCCAGCAGCCGTAGGACAGCGAACACTGAAGCTTTCTTT. Translation gives CASSRRTANTEAFF.